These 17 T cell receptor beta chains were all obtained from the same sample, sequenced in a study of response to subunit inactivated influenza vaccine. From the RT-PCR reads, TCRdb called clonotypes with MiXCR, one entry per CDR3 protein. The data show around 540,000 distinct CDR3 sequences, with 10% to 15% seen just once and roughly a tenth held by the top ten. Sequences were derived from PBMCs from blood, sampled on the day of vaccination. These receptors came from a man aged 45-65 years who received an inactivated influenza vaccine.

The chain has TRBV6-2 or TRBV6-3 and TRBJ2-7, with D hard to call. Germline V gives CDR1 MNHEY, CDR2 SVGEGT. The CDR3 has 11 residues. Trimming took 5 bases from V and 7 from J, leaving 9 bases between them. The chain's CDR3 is CASSSPLEQYF. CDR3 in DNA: TGTGCCAGCAGTAGCCCTCTGGAGCAGTACTTC.

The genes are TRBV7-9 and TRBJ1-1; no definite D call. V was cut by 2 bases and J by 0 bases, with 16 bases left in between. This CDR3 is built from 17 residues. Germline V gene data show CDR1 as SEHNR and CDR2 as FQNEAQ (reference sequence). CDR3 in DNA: TGTGCCAGCAGCTTATTTCCCCGGCAGTCACTGAACACTGAAGCTTTCTTT. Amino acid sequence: CASSLFPRQSLNTEAFF.

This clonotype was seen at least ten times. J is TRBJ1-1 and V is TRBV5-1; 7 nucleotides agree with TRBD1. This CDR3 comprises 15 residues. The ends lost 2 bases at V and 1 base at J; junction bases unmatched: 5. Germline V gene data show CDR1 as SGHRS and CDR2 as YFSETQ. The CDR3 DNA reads TGCGCCAGCAGCTTCTCCGCAGGGGGGAACACTGAAGCTTTCTTT. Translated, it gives CASSFSAGGNTEAFF.

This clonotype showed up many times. The CDR3 DNA is TGCAGCGTGACCGACCGACTAGCGGGAGTCTACAATGAGCAGTTCTTC. Translation gives CSVTDRLAGVYNEQFF. This chain joins TRBV29-1 and TRBJ2-1; TRBD2 matches 12 bases. The CDR3 is made up of 16 amino acids. V was clipped by 6 bases and J by 3 bases; unmatched bases: 9. Germline V gives CDR1 SQVTM, CDR2 ANQGSEA.

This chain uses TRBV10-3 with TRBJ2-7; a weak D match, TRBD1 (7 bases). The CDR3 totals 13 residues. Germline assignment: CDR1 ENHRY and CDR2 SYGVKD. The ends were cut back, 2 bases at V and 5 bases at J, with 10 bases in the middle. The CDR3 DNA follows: TGTGCCATCAGTGAGCCAGGGGGGAACGAGCAGTACTTC. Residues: CAISEPGGNEQYF.

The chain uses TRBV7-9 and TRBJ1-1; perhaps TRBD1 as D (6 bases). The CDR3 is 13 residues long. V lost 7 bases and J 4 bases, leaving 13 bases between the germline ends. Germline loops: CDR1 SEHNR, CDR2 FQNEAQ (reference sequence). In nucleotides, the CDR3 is TGTGCCAGCACCGAACAGGGTTTCACTGAAGCTTTCTTT. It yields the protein CASTEQGFTEAFF.

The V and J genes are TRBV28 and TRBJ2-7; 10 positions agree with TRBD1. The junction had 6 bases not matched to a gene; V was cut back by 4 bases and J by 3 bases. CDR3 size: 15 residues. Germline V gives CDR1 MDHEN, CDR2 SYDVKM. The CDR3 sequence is CASSYGTGEYYEQYF. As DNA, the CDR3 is TGTGCCAGCAGTTACGGGACAGGGGAATACTACGAGCAGTACTTC. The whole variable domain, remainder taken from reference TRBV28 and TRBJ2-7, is DVKVTQSSRYLVKRTGEKVFLECVQDMDHENMFWYRQDPGLGLRLIYFSYDVKMKEKGDIPEGYSVSREKKERFSLILESASTNQTSMYLCASSYGTGEYYEQYFGPGTRLTVT.

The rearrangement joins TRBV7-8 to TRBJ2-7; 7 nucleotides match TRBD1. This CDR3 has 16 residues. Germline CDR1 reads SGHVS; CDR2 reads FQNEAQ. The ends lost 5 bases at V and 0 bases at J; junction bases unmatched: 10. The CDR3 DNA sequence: TGTGCCAGCAGCCAAATTTCAGGGGGAGCCTCCTACGAGCAGTACTTC. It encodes CASSQISGGASYEQYF.

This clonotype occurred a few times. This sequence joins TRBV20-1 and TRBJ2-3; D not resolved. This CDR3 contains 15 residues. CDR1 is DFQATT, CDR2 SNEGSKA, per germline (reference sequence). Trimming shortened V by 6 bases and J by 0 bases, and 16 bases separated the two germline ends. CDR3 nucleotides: TGCAGTGCCTTCGGACCATTTTCTAGCACAGATACGCAGTATTTT. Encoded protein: CSAFGPFSSTDTQYF.

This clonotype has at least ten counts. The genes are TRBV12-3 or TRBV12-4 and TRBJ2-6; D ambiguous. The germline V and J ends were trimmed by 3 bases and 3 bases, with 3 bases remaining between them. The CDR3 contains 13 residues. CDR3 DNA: TGTGCCAGCAGTTTTGTTGGGGCCAACGTCCTGACTTTC. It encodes CASSFVGANVLTF.

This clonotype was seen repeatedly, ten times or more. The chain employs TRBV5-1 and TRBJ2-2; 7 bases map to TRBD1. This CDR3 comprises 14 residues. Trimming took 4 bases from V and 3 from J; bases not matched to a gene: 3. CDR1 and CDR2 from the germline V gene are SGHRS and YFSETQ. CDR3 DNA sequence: TGCGCCAGCAGCATGGGACAGTACACCGGGGAGCTGTTTTTT. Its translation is CASSMGQYTGELFF.

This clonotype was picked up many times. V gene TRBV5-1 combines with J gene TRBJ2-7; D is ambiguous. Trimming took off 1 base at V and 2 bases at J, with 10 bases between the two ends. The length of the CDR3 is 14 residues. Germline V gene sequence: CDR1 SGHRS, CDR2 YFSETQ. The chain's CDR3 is CASSLPSDTYEQYF. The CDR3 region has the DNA TGCGCCAGCAGCTTGCCATCTGATACCTACGAGCAGTACTTC.

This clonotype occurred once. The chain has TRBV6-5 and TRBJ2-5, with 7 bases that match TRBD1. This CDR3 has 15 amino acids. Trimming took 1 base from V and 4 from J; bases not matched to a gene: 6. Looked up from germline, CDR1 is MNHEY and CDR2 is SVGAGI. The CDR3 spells CASSYLRGGRETQYF. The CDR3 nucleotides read TGTGCCAGCAGTTACTTGAGAGGGGGCCGAGAGACCCAGTACTTC.

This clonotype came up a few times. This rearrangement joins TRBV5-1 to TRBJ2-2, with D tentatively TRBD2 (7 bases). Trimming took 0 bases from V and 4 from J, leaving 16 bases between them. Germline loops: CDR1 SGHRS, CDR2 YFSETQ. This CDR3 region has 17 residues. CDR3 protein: CASSLGNRVAGTGELFF. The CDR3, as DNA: TGCGCCAGCAGCTTGGGGAACAGGGTAGCGGGCACCGGGGAGCTGTTTTTT.

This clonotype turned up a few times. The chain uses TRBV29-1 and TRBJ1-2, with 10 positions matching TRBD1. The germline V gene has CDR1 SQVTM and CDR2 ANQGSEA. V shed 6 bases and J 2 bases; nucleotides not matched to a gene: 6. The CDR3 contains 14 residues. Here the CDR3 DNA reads TGCAGCGTCGCCCGGGACAGGGGCAACTATGGCTACACCTTC. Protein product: CSVARDRGNYGYTF.

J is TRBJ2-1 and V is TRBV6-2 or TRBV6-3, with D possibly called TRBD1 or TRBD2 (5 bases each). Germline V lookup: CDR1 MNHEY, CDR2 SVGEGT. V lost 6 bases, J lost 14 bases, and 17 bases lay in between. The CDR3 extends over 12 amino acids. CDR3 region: CASRSPTGAEFF. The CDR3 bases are TGTGCCAGCAGATCACCTACAGGAGCGGAGTTCTTC.

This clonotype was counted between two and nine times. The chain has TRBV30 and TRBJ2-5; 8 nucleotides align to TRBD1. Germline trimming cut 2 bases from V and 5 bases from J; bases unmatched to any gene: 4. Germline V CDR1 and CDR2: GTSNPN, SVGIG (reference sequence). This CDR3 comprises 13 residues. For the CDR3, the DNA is TGTGCCTGGAGTACGACAGGGGTTGAGACCCAGTACTTC. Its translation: CAWSTTGVETQYF.